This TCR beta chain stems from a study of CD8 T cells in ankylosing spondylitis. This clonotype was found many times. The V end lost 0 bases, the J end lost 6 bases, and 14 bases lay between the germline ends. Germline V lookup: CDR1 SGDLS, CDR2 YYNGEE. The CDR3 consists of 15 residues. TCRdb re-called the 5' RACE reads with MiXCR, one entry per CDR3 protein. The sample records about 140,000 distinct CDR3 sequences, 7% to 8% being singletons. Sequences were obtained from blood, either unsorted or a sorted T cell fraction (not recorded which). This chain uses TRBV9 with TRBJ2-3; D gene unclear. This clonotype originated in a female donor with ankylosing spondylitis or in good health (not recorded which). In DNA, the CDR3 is TGTGCCAGCAGCGTAGGCTTGCAAACAGTGGATACGCAGTATTTT. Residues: CASSVGLQTVDTQYF.